This T cell receptor beta chain was observed in a study of T cell repertoires in cytomegalovirus infection. Study-wide context: An indication of both CMV infection and matching HLA type came from public TCR beta signatures. Regarding the study as a whole: Carriers of CMV and the relevant HLA type were discriminated by public TCR beta frequency.

Trimming removed 4 bases from V and 7 bases from J, with 19 bases in between. CDR1 and CDR2 from the germline V gene are SQVTM and ANQGSEA. The length of the CDR3 is 15 residues. Each CDR3 protein is one row after TCRdb ran MiXCR on the reads. The data show about 570,000 distinct CDR3 sequences, 40% seen once. Of note for this clonotype: Its antigen remains unidentified.

The sample consisted of cultured PBMCs, taken from culture after CMV antigen stimulation. The sequence was obtained from a human donor in good health (CMV status not recorded). Some clones in this sample may be carry-over from other donors' samples. The chain recombines TRBV29-1 with TRBJ2-2; TRBD2 is a possible D gene (7 bases). CDR3 nucleotides: TGCAGCGTTGTTTGGTCGGGGGGCAGGGACGGGGAGCTGTTTTTT. Its protein product is CSVVWSGGRDGELFF.